What follows are 27 T cell receptor beta chains derived from one specimen sequenced in a study of shared clonotypes between healthy human individuals. Naivety among CD8 cells was defined by CD45RO negativity and positive CCR7 selection, thereby excluding terminally differentiated effector memory CD45RA+ cells. Measured with immunoSEQ multiplex PCR; TCRdb has only the in-frame clones, and not every one. The data show hundreds of thousands of clones, around 96% seen once. Sequenced material: naive CD8+ T cells sorted from blood. The receptors here all came from a man under 40 in good health.

This chain joins TRBV2 and TRBJ2-7; TRBD1 agrees at 7 bases. Germline-derived CDR1 and CDR2 are SNHLY and FYNNEI. The CDR3 is made up of 14 amino acids. With 8 bases clipped from V and 4 bases from J, the junction kept 11 bases outside the gene matches. CDR3 loop: CASLPRDSFYEQYF. CDR3 sequence (DNA): TGTGCCAGCCTACCACGGGACAGCTTTTACGAGCAGTACTTC.

This chain uses TRBV4-2 with TRBJ2-3; 10 positions match TRBD2. J lost 1 base, V lost 2 bases, and 3 bases had no gene match. The CDR3 consists of 16 residues. Germline loops: CDR1 LGHNA, CDR2 YNFKEQ. The CDR3 coding sequence is TGTGCCAGCAGCCAAACGCTAGCGGGGGGCACAGATACGCAGTATTTT. Translating gives CASSQTLAGGTDTQYF.

The CDR3 reads CASSVQERANYGYTF. CDR3 DNA: TGTGCCAGCAGTGTACAGGAAAGAGCTAACTATGGCTACACCTTC. The J gene is TRBJ1-2, the V gene TRBV2; D possibly corresponds to TRBD1 (5 bases). V dropped 4 bases and J dropped 0 bases, with 12 bases sitting between them. The V gene's germline CDR1 is SNHLY and CDR2 FYNNEI. This CDR3 is 15 amino acids long.

The V and J genes are TRBV29-1 and TRBJ2-2; D unclear. CDR3 length: 13 residues. Germline V gene sequence: CDR1 SQVTM, CDR2 ANQGSEA. Trimming pared 4 bases from V and 2 bases from J, leaving 8 bases between. The CDR3 sequence is CSVVDGNTGELFF. The CDR3 DNA reads as TGCAGCGTTGTGGACGGCAACACCGGGGAGCTGTTTTTT.

The chain carries TRBV13 and TRBJ1-2; TRBD1 matches at 11 bases. Germline V gene sequence: CDR1 PRHDT, CDR2 FYEKMQ (reference sequence). The trim removed 1 base at V and 3 bases at J, leaving 7 bases unmatched. This CDR3 spans 17 amino acids. CDR3 DNA sequence: TGTGCCAGCAGCTTAGCTGCGGACAGGGGGCCAGACTATGGCTACACCTTC. Its translation is CASSLAADRGPDYGYTF.

This chain joins TRBV13 and TRBJ2-7, with a tentative D call TRBD2 (6 bases). Looked up from germline, CDR1 is PRHDT and CDR2 is FYEKMQ (reference sequence). Trimming cost V 4 bases and J 9 bases, with 25 bases left between them. The CDR3 extends over 16 amino acids. CDR3 sequence reads: CASSSQGTSRPSGQYF. CDR3 sequence (DNA): TGTGCCAGCAGCTCCCAAGGAACTAGCCGACCATCGGGGCAGTACTTC.

V and J are TRBV18 and TRBJ2-5, with 9 positions matching TRBD1. The CDR3 runs 16 residues. The V gene end was trimmed by 5 bases and the J gene end by 5 bases; junction bases not matched to a gene: 12. Per the germline V gene, CDR1 is KGHSH and CDR2 is LQKENI. The CDR3 DNA is TGTGCCAGCTCATTTAAGGGACAGGGACCCCAGGAGACCCAGTACTTC. Protein product: CASSFKGQGPQETQYF.

The chain has TRBV19 and TRBJ1-1; a weak D match, TRBD1 (6 bases). Trimming removed 8 bases from V and 0 bases from J, with 16 bases in between. Germline loops: CDR1 LNHDA, CDR2 SQIVND (reference sequence). The CDR3 consists of 15 residues. The CDR3: CASFSTGIMNTEAFF. The CDR3 coding sequence is TGTGCCAGTTTTAGTACAGGGATAATGAACACTGAAGCTTTCTTT.

This clone appeared a single time. The rearrangement joins TRBV11-2 to TRBJ1-2; D not resolved. The ends were cut back, 1 base at V and 3 bases at J, with 12 bases in the middle. Germline CDR1 SGHAT, CDR2 FQNNGV. The CDR3 contains 15 residues. The CDR3 DNA reads as TGTGCCAGCAGCTTAGTTCCGGCCAGCGACTATGGCTACACCTTC. The encoded protein is CASSLVPASDYGYTF.

CDR3 amino acids: CASSPGQVGYEQYF. CDR3 bases: TGTGCCAGCAGCCCGGGGCAGGTAGGGTACGAGCAGTACTTC. The chain combines TRBV9 with TRBJ2-7, with D perhaps matching TRBD1 or TRBD2 (5 bases each). The CDR3 is made up of 14 amino acids. Germline-derived CDR1 and CDR2 are SGDLS and YYNGEE. V dropped 4 bases and J dropped 4 bases, with 15 bases sitting between them.

The chain is built from TRBV4-1 and TRBJ1-4, with 9 positions matching TRBD1. This CDR3 has 15 residues. V lost 2 bases and J lost 5; bases outside the gene matches: 3. Germline V gene data show CDR1 as MGHRA and CDR2 as YSYEKL. The CDR3 DNA follows: TGCGCCAGCAGCCAACGACAGGGGGGAAATGAAAAACTGTTTTTT. It specifies CASSQRQGGNEKLFF.

The genes are TRBV5-4 and TRBJ2-7; possibly TRBD2 for D (6 bases). V shed 4 bases and J shed 1 base, with 12 bases lying between them. CDR1 and CDR2 from the germline V gene are SGHNT and YYREEE (reference sequence). The CDR3 length is 14 residues. CDR3 in amino acids: CASSARDLSYEQYF. In nucleotides, the CDR3 is TGTGCCAGCAGCGCCCGGGACTTATCCTACGAGCAGTACTTC.

The CDR3 sequence is CASSSGTGATNEKLFF. The CDR3 nucleotides read TGTGCCAGCTCTAGTGGGACAGGGGCAACTAATGAAAAACTGTTTTTT. The rearrangement uses TRBV7-2 and TRBJ1-4; 10 nucleotides line up with TRBD1. The CDR3 has 16 amino acids. Germline V gene data show CDR1 as SGHTA and CDR2 as FQGNSA. The junction had 6 bases not matched to a gene; V was cut back by 8 bases and J by 0 bases.

The chain combines TRBV14 with TRBJ2-7, with 7 bases fitting TRBD2. The CDR3 covers 13 residues. Germline CDR1 is SGHDN and CDR2 is FVKESK. With 9 bases clipped from V and 0 bases from J, the junction kept 5 bases outside the gene matches. CDR3 in DNA: TGTGCCAGTCGGGAGGCATCCTCCTACGAGCAGTACTTC. Residues: CASREASSYEQYF.

The chain links TRBV10-2 to TRBJ1-1; the D gene is possibly TRBD1 (6 bases). The CDR3 is 17 residues long. The germline gives CDR1 WSHSY, CDR2 SAAADI. Trimming stripped 0 bases from V and 4 bases from J, with 18 bases between. CDR3 nucleotide sequence: TGCGCCAGCAGTGAGTCAGGAAGGGGGAAGGGCCTCACTGAAGCTTTCTTT. It codes for CASSESGRGKGLTEAFF.

The chain carries TRBV4-1 and TRBJ1-3; D is uncertain. Germline V gives CDR1 MGHRA, CDR2 YSYEKL. CDR3 length: 13 residues. V lost 6 bases and J 5 bases, leaving 11 bases between the germline ends. The CDR3 here is CASSLSSRNTIYF. The CDR3 DNA is TGCGCCAGCAGTCTCTCCAGTCGAAACACCATATATTTT.

The chain links TRBV6-5 to TRBJ2-1; no reliable D call. The germline CDR1 and CDR2 sequences are MNHEY and SVGAGI. The CDR3 loop spans 14 amino acids. V lost 2 bases and J lost 9, with 14 bases in between. The CDR3 is CASSYDLSVSEQFF. In DNA, the CDR3 is TGTGCCAGCAGTTACGATCTTTCGGTGAGTGAGCAGTTCTTC.

The chain joins TRBV18 to TRBJ2-7; tentatively, D is TRBD1 (6 bases). The V gene lost 6 bases and the J gene lost 3 bases, with 15 bases spanning the gap. CDR3 length: 14 residues. Germline CDR1 and CDR2: KGHSH and LQKENI. DNA for the CDR3: TGTGCCAGCTCCGAACTTAGGGGGAACTACGAGCAGTACTTC. Protein product: CASSELRGNYEQYF.

This chain joins TRBV25-1 and TRBJ2-2; tentative D call: TRBD1 (5 bases). Germline V gene sequence: CDR1 MGHDK, CDR2 SYGVNS. The V and J ends lost 1 base and 3 bases respectively, with 15 bases between them. The CDR3 contains 17 residues. In nucleotides, the CDR3 is TGTGCCAGCAGTGAATCCCCTTACGACAGTGACACCGGGGAGCTGTTTTTT. Protein: CASSESPYDSDTGELFF.

The chain uses TRBV7-2 and TRBJ2-3, with TRBD2 matching over 10 bases. CDR3 length: 19 amino acids. Germline assignment: CDR1 SGHTA and CDR2 FQGNSA. The trim removed 3 bases at V and 2 bases at J, leaving 14 bases unmatched. The CDR3 reads CASSLGGGGSGRDTDTQYF. CDR3 coding DNA: TGTGCCAGCAGCTTGGGGGGCGGTGGGAGCGGGAGGGACACAGATACGCAGTATTTT.

The chain carries TRBV29-1 and TRBJ2-5; TRBD1 agrees at 9 bases. Per the germline V gene, CDR1 is SQVTM and CDR2 is ANQGSEA. The CDR3 consists of 13 residues. CDR3 bases: TGCAGTTGTACAGGGGGCGACTCGGGGACCCAGTACTTC. This encodes CSCTGGDSGTQYF.

The genes are TRBV15 and TRBJ2-7, with 11 bases that match TRBD1. The V gene's germline CDR1 is LNHNV and CDR2 YYDKDF (reference sequence). This CDR3 comprises 16 residues. After removal of 3 bases from V and 3 bases from J, the junction contained 7 bases not matched to a gene. As DNA, the CDR3 is TGTGCCACCAGCAGCAGAACCGGGACAGGGGGCTACGAGCAGTACTTC. Translating gives CATSSRTGTGGYEQYF.

J is TRBJ2-5 and V is TRBV4-1; 14 bases align to TRBD2. The V segment lost 0 bases and the J segment 4 bases; nucleotides outside the gene matches: 7. Germline loops: CDR1 MGHRA, CDR2 YSYEKL. This CDR3 is built from 18 residues. The CDR3 spells CASSQEIGTSGSSETQYF. Here the CDR3 DNA reads TGCGCCAGCAGCCAAGAAATAGGGACTAGCGGGAGCTCAGAGACCCAGTACTTC.

About this clone itself: The identical CDR3 is also encoded by other nucleotide sequences in the sample. The chain combines TRBV5-1 with TRBJ2-2; 7 bases fit TRBD1. Losses at the gene ends were 0 bases for V and 4 bases for J; bases not matched to a gene: 0. The CDR3 totals 14 residues. Germline V gives CDR1 SGHRS, CDR2 YFSETQ. As DNA, the CDR3 is TGCGCCAGCAGCTTGGAGGGGGCCACCGGGGAGCTGTTTTTT. Its translation: CASSLEGATGELFF.

The CDR3 is CASSHADTQYF. Here the CDR3 DNA reads TGTGCCAGTAGTCACGCAGATACGCAGTATTTT. V gene TRBV19 combines with J gene TRBJ2-3; D remains unclear. CDR1 LNHDA and CDR2 SQIVND come from the germline V gene (reference sequence). V lost 5 bases and J 4 bases, leaving 4 bases between the germline ends. The CDR3 sequence is 11 residues long.

The chain employs TRBV18 and TRBJ2-5, with TRBD2 matching over 8 bases. V trimming: 0 bases; J trimming: 5 bases; junction bases outside the gene matches: 8. Germline CDR1 is KGHSH and CDR2 is LQKENI. The CDR3 contains 16 residues. CDR3 sequence: CASSPPTPGLVETQYF. For the CDR3, the DNA is TGTGCCAGCTCACCACCTACCCCGGGACTAGTCGAGACCCAGTACTTC. Variable domain in full (rest from reference TRBV18 and TRBJ2-5): NAGVMQNPRHLVRRRGQEARLRCSPMKGHSHVYWYRQLPEEGLKFMVYLQKENIIDESGMPKERFSAEFPKEGPSILRIQQVVRGDSAAYFCASSPPTPGLVETQYFGPGTRLLVL.

The chain employs TRBV6-6 and TRBJ2-7; either TRBD1 or TRBD2 may fit D (5 bases each). The CDR3 totals 14 residues. Germline V gives CDR1 MNHNY, CDR2 SVGAGI (reference sequence). The germline V and J ends were trimmed by 3 bases and 5 bases, with 14 bases remaining between them. The DNA for the CDR3 is TGTGCCAGCAGTTATGAGGGGCGCTTCGACGAGCAGTACTTC. Encoded protein: CASSYEGRFDEQYF.